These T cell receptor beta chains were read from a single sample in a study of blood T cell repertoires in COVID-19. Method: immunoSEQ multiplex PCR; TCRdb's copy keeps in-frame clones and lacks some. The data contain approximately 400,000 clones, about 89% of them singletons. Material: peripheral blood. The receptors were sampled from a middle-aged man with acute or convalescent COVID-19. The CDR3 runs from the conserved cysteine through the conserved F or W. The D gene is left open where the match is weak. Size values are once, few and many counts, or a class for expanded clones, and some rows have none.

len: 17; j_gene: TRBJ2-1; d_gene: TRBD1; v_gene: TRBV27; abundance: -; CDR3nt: TGTGCCAGCAGCCTGAAGGGCGGGACAGGGTGGGACAATGAGCAGTTCTTC; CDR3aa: CASSLKGGTGWDNEQFF
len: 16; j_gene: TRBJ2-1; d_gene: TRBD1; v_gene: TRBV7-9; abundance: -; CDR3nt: TGTGCCAGCAGCCCCGGGCAGGGGGCATCGTACAATGAGCAGTTCTTC; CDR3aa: CASSPGQGASYNEQFF
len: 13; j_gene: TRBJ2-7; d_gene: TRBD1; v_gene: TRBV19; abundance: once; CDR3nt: TGTGCCAGTTCAGACAGGGCCGACTACGAGCAGTACTTC; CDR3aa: CASSDRADYEQYF
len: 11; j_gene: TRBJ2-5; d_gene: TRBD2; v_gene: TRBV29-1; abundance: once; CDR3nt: TGCAGCGTACGCGGGGGAGAGACCCAGTACTTC; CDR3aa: CSVRGGETQYF
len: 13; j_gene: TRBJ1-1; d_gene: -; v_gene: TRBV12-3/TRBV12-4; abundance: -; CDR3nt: TGTGCCAGCAGTTTCGGGAGGAACACTGAAGCTTTCTTT; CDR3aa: CASSFGRNTEAFF
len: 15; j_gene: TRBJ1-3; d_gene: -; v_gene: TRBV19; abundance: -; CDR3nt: TGTGCCAGTATCCCGACTCGGACTGGTGGAAACACCATATATTTT; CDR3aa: CASIPTRTGGNTIYF
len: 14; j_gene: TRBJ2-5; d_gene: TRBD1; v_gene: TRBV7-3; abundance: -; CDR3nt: TGTGCCAGCAGCAAGGACAGGAGCCAAGAGACCCAGTACTTC; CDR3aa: CASSKDRSQETQYF
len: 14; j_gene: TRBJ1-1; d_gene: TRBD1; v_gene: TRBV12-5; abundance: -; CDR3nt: TGTGCTAGTGGTCCGGGGACAGAGAACACTGAAGCTTTCTTT; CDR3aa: CASGPGTENTEAFF
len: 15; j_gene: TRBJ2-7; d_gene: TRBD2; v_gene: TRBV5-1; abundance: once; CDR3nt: TGCGCCAGCAGCTTGGCCGGGACTAGTACGTACGAGCAGTACTTC; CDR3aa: CASSLAGTSTYEQYF
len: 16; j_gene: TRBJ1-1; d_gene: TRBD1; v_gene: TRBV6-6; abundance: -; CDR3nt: TGTGCCAGCAGTGGGCGACAGGGGCGGACTGGCACTGAAGCTTTCTTT; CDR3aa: CASSGRQGRTGTEAFF
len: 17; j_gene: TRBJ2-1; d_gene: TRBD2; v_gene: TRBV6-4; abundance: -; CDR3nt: TGTGCCAGCAGTGATCAGGGACTAGCGGGGGGGTATAATGAGCAGTTCTTC; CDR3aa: CASSDQGLAGGYNEQFF
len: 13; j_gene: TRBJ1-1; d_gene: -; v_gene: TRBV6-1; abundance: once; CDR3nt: TGTGCCAGCAGTGAATGGAGAGGGACTGAAGCTTTCTTT; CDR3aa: CASSEWRGTEAFF
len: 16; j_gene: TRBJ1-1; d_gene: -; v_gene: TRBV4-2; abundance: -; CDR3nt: TGTGCCAGCAGCCAAGATCCGAGACAGGCCAACACTGAAGCTTTCTTT; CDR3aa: CASSQDPRQANTEAFF
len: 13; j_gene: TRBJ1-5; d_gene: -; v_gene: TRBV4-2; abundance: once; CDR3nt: TGTGCCAGCAGCCCGGAGCGGGGTCAGCCCCAGCATTTT; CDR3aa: CASSPERGQPQHF
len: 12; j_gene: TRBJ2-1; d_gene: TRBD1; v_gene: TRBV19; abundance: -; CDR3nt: TGTGCCAGTAGTATTCGACAGGGCGGACAGTTCTTC; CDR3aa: CASSIRQGGQFF
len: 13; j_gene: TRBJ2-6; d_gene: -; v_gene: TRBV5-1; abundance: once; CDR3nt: TGCGCCAGCAGCGTATCTGGGGCCAACGTCCTGACTTTC; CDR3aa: CASSVSGANVLTF
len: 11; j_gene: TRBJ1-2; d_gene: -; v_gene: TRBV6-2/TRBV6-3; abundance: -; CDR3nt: TGTGCCAGCAGTAGACAGGATGGCTACACCTTC; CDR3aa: CASSRQDGYTF
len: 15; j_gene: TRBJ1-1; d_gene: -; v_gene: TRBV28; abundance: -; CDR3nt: TGTGCCAGCAGTTTATACACAGGACTGAACACTGAAGCTTTCTTT; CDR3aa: CASSLYTGLNTEAFF
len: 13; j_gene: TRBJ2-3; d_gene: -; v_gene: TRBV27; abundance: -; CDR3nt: TGTGCCAGCAGTTTATCACGGGGAGATACGCAGTATTTT; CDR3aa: CASSLSRGDTQYF
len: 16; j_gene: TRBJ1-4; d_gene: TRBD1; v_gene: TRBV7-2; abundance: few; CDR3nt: TGTGCCAGCAGCCTCGATACTGGACAGGGGAATGAAAAACTGTTTTTT; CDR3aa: CASSLDTGQGNEKLFF
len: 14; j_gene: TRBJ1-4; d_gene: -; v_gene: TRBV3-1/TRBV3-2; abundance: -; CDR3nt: TGTGCCAGCAGCCCCGGACAAGACGGGGAAAAACTGTTTTTT; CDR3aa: CASSPGQDGEKLFF
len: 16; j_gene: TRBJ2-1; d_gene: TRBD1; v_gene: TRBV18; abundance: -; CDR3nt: TGTGCCAGCTCACCCAACCGGGACAGGGCGAACAATGAGCAGTTCTTC; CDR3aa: CASSPNRDRANNEQFF
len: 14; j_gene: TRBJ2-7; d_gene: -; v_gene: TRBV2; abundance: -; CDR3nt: TGTGCCAGCAGTGATCAGCGGCAAGGCTACGAGCAGTACTTC; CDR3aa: CASSDQRQGYEQYF
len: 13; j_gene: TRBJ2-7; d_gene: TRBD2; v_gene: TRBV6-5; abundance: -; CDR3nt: TGTGCCAGCCAGCGGGGGGCCCCCTACGAGCAGTACTTC; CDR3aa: CASQRGAPYEQYF
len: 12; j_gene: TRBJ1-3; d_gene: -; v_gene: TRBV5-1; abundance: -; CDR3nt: TGCGCCAGCAGCTCGCAGGGAAACACCATATATTTT; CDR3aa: CASSSQGNTIYF
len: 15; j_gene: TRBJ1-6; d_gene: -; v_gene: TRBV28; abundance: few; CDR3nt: TGTGCCAGCAGGCGGTACGGGGAGAATAATTCACCCCTCCACTTT; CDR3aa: CASRRYGENNSPLHF
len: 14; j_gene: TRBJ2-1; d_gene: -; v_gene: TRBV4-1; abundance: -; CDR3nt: TGCGCCAGCAGCCAAGATTCGGTTTACAATGAGCAGTTCTTC; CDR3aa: CASSQDSVYNEQFF
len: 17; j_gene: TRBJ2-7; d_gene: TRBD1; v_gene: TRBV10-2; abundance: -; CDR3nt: TGCGCCAGCAGTAAACCCACTAACAGGGGGCACTCCTACGAGCAGTACTTC; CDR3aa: CASSKPTNRGHSYEQYF
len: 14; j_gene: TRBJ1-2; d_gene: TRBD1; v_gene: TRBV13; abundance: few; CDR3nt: TGTGCCAGCAGCTTAGGACAGGGGGCTGTGGGCTACACCTTC; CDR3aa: CASSLGQGAVGYTF
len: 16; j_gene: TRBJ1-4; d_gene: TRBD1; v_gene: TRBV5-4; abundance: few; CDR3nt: TGTGCCAGCAGCTTGGGGACAGGGGAGTTTCATGAAAAACTGTTTTTT; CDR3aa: CASSLGTGEFHEKLFF
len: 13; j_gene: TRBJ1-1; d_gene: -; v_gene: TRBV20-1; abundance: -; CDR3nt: TGCAGTGCTAGTCTACGGTCGAACACTGAAGCTTTCTTT; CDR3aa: CSASLRSNTEAFF
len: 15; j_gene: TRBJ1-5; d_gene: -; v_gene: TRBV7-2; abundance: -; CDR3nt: TGTGCCAGCAGCATAGAAAAATATAGCAATCAGCCCCAGCATTTT; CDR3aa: CASSIEKYSNQPQHF
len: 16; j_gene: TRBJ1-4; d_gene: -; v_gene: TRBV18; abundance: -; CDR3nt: TGTGCCAGCTCACCCCGCCGGGCAACTGCGGGTGAAAAACTGTTTTTT; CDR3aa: CASSPRRATAGEKLFF
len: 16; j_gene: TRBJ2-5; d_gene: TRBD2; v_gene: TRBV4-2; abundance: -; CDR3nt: TGTGCCAGCAGCCAAGAGGAAGCGGGGGGGCGGGAGACCCAGTACTTC; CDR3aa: CASSQEEAGGRETQYF
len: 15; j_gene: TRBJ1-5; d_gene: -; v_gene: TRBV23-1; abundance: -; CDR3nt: TGCGCCAGCAGTCGGGGAACAGGCTTCAATCAGCCCCAGCATTTT; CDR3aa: CASSRGTGFNQPQHF
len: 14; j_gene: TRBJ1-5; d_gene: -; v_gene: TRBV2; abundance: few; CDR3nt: TGTGCCAGCAGCTCCGGTTCGAGCAATCAGCCCCAGCATTTT; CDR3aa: CASSSGSSNQPQHF
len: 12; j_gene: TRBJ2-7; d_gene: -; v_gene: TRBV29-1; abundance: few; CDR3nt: TGCAGCGTTGATGTTCCGGGTGGGGAGCAGTACTTC; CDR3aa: CSVDVPGGEQYF
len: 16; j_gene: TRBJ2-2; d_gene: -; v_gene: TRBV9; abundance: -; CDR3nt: TGTGCCAGCAGCGACAGGACAGCTCCCGGCACCGGGGAGCTGTTTTTT; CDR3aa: CASSDRTAPGTGELFF
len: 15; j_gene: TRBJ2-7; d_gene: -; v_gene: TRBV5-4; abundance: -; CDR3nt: TGTGCCAGCAGCTTGGGGAGGGTACTCTCCTACGAGCAGTACTTC; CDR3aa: CASSLGRVLSYEQYF
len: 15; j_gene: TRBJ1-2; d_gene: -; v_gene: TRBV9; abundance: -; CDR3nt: TGTGCCAGCAGCCCGGGGGACCGCCTTCTCGGTGGCTACACCTTC; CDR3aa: CASSPGDRLLGGYTF
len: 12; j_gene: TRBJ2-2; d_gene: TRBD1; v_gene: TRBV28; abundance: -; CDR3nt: TGTGCCACCCAGGGGGCGCCCAGGGAGCTGTTTTTT; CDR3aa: CATQGAPRELFF
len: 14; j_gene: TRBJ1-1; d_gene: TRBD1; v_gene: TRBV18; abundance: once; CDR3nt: TGTGCCAGCTCACCTCGACAGGGGGCGGGCGAAGCTTTCTTT; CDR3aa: CASSPRQGAGEAFF
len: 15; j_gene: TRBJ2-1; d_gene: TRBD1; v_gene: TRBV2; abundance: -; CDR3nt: TGTGCCAGCAGTGGGGGGACAGTGGGGTACAATGAGCAGTTCTTC; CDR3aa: CASSGGTVGYNEQFF
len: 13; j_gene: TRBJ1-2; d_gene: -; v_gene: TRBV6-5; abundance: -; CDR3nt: TGTGCCAGCAGTTTAGACAGCGTCTATGGCTACACCTTC; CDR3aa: CASSLDSVYGYTF
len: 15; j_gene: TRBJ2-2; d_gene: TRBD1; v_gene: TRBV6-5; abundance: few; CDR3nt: TGTGCCAGCGTAGGACAGGGGCTTAACACCGGGGAGCTGTTTTTT; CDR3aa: CASVGQGLNTGELFF
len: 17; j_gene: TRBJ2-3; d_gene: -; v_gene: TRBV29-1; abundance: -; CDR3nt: TGCAGCGTTAACGGGGGGCCTAGGGGTGGGAGCACAGATACGCAGTATTTT; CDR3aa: CSVNGGPRGGSTDTQYF
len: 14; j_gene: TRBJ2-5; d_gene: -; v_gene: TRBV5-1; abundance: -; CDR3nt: TGCGCCAGCAGCTTGGAGAACAGGGAGGAGACCCAGTACTTC; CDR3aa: CASSLENREETQYF
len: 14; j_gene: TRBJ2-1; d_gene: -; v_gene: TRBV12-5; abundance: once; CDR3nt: TGTGCTAGTGGGTCGGGGCAGGGGATCAATGAGCAGTTCTTC; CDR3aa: CASGSGQGINEQFF
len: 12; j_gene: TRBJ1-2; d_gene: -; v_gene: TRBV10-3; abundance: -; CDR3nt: TGTGCCATCAGTACAAATACCTATGGCTACACCTTC; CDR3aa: CAISTNTYGYTF
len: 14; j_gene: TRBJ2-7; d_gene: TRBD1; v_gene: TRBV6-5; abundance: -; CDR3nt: TGTGCCAGCAGTTACGGGACAGGGGGCTACGAGCAGTACTTC; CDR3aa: CASSYGTGGYEQYF
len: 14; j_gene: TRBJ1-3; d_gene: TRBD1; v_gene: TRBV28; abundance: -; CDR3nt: TGTGCCAGCACTACTGGACAGGGGGCGAACACCATATATTTT; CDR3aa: CASTTGQGANTIYF
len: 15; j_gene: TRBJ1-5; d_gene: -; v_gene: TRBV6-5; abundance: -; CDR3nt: TGTGCCAGCAGTCCTAGGGGAATGAACGATCGGCCCCAGCATTTT; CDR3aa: CASSPRGMNDRPQHF
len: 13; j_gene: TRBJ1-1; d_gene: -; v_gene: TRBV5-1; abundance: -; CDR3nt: TGCGCCAGCAGCCCGTTATTGAACACTGAAGCTTTCTTT; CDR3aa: CASSPLLNTEAFF
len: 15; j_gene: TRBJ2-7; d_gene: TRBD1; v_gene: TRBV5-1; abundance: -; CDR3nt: TGCGCCAGCAGCTCGACAGGGGGAATTTCAGTTGTGCAGTACTTC; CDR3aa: CASSSTGGISVVQYF
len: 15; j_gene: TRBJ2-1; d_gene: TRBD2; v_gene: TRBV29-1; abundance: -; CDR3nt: TGCAGCGTTGTGGGCGGGAGTACATCAGGTAATGAGCAGTTCTTC; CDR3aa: CSVVGGSTSGNEQFF